One and the same sample provided the 17 T cell receptor beta chains below, sequenced in a study of T cells after yellow fever vaccination. TCRdb itself ran the 5' RACE reads through MiXCR, one entry per CDR3 protein. The table shows more than 200,000 distinct CDR3 sequences, with 3.6% occurring only once. Sequences were derived from PBMCs, sampled 15 days after the yellow fever booster vaccination. Every receptor here comes from a young man who received the YFV17D yellow fever vaccine.

This clonotype is a singleton in its sample. V and J are TRBV19 and TRBJ2-5, with D possibly matching TRBD1 (6 bases). Per germline, CDR1 LNHDA and CDR2 SQIVND (reference sequence). The CDR3 contains 12 residues. With 10 bases removed from V and 2 bases from J, the gap between germline ends came to 11 bases. CDR3 in amino acids: CATGARQETQYF. DNA for the CDR3: TGTGCCACAGGGGCCCGGCAAGAGACCCAGTACTTC.

This clonotype came up many times. This chain connects TRBV9 to TRBJ2-7, with TRBD2 as a possible D gene (5 bases). The CDR3 length is 13 residues. The germline gives CDR1 SGDLS, CDR2 YYNGEE. Trimming cost V 7 bases and J 6 bases, with 17 bases left between them. The CDR3: CASSEGYLTEQYF. The CDR3 DNA is TGTGCCAGCTCCGAGGGTTATCTTACCGAGCAGTACTTC.

This sequence joins TRBV5-1 and TRBJ2-5; TRBD2 matches 7 bases. After removal of 0 bases from V and 1 base from J, the junction contained 6 bases not matched to a gene. Per germline, CDR1 SGHRS and CDR2 YFSETQ. The CDR3 loop spans 16 amino acids. Written as DNA, the CDR3 is TGCGCCAGCAGCTTGGAGGGACTACCTATCCAAGAGACCCAGTACTTC. As protein: CASSLEGLPIQETQYF.

This clonotype has just a few counts. The V gene is TRBV4-2, the J gene TRBJ2-7, with D tentatively TRBD1 (7 bases). The CDR3 has 16 residues. Trimming took off 0 bases at V and 0 bases at J, with 12 bases between the two ends. CDR1 and CDR2 (germline): LGHNA, YNFKEQ. The DNA of the CDR3 is TGTGCCAGCAGCCAAGATGTGCGGGACAGCTCCTACGAGCAGTACTTC. Translated: CASSQDVRDSSYEQYF.

In its sample, this clonotype was seen many times. This chain joins TRBV20-1 and TRBJ2-3; no reliable D call. The CDR3 runs 13 residues. CDR1 and CDR2 (germline): DFQATT, SNEGSKA (reference sequence). V was pared by 4 bases and J by 7 bases, with 15 bases between. Here the CDR3 reads CSATRPRSNTQYF. CDR3 DNA: TGCAGTGCTACACGACCACGATCAAATACGCAGTATTTT.

This clonotype appeared many times. The J gene is TRBJ2-1, the V gene TRBV7-9, with D possibly being TRBD1 (6 bases). The CDR3 has 12 residues. Looked up from germline, CDR1 is SEHNR and CDR2 is FQNEAQ (reference sequence). V lost 5 bases to trimming and J lost 8 bases, with 10 bases between them. CDR3 coding DNA: TGTGCCAGCAGCCCGACAGGAGATGAGCAGTTCTTC. It specifies CASSPTGDEQFF.

This clonotype was seen at least ten times. This chain links TRBV4-3 with TRBJ1-6; D might be TRBD1 (6 bases). CDR1 and CDR2 (germline): LGHNA, YSLEER. Trimming left V 6 bases short and J 9 bases short, with 15 bases between. This CDR3 has 14 amino acids. The CDR3 DNA sequence: TGCGCCAGCAGTTTACAGGGAGGTGGTTCACCCCTCCACTTT. Protein product: CASSLQGGGSPLHF.

This clonotype was seen ten or more times. V is TRBV7-2 and J is TRBJ2-5, with TRBD2 matching 8 bases. Trimming took 3 bases from V and 4 from J; bases not matched to a gene: 4. Germline lookup yields CDR1 SGHTA and CDR2 FQGNSA. The CDR3 runs to 14 residues. Here the CDR3 reads CASSFTGGLETQYF. CDR3 nucleotides: TGTGCCAGCAGCTTTACGGGGGGGCTAGAGACCCAGTACTTC.

This clonotype has a count of ten or more. The chain is built from TRBV12-3 or TRBV12-4 and TRBJ2-3, with unresolved D. V shed 5 bases and J shed 0 bases, with 12 bases lying between them. This CDR3 contains 15 residues. CDR3 sequence reads: CASSPALWSTDTQYF. As DNA, the CDR3 is TGTGCCAGCAGTCCTGCCCTCTGGAGCACAGATACGCAGTATTTT.

This clonotype was counted many times. The chain combines TRBV18 with TRBJ2-2; D is possibly TRBD1 (5 bases). The CDR3 has 16 residues. V was cut by 3 bases and J by 7 bases, with 18 bases left in between. Per the germline V gene, CDR1 is KGHSH and CDR2 is LQKENI. CDR3 coding DNA: TGTGCCAGCTCACCGCAGGGAAACGTAGCTGACGGGGAGCTGTTTTTT. Translated, it gives CASSPQGNVADGELFF.

This clonotype has a count of ten or more. The chain has TRBV7-3 and TRBJ1-1, with 7 bases that match TRBD1. Germline-derived CDR1 and CDR2 are SGHTA and FQGTGA. The junction had 12 bases not matched to a gene; V was cut back by 5 bases and J by 6 bases. The CDR3 runs to 15 residues. The CDR3 is CASSQGGSKRAEAFF. DNA for the CDR3: TGTGCCAGCAGCCAAGGGGGCTCGAAGAGGGCTGAAGCTTTCTTT. The whole variable domain, remainder taken from reference TRBV7-3 and TRBJ1-1, is GAGVSQTPSNKVTEKGKYVELRCDPISGHTALYWYRQSLGQGPEFLIYFQGTGAADDSGLPNDRFFAVRPEGSVSTLKIQRTERGDSAVYLCASSQGGSKRAEAFFGQGTRLTVV.

This clonotype appeared many times. The chain links TRBV12-3 or TRBV12-4 to TRBJ2-3; the match to TRBD1 covers 7 bases. This CDR3 has 15 amino acids. The V gene end was trimmed by 5 bases and the J gene end by 0 bases; junction bases not matched to a gene: 5. The CDR3 sequence: CASSTGVASTDTQYF. In DNA, the CDR3 is TGTGCCAGCAGTACAGGGGTTGCTAGCACAGATACGCAGTATTTT.

This clonotype occurred many times. The chain employs TRBV15 and TRBJ2-1; no clear D gene. CDR1 is LNHNV and CDR2 is YYDKDF in the germline V gene (reference sequence). The CDR3 is 12 amino acids. Between the trimmed V and J ends, which lost 3 bases and 2 bases, there was a span of 2 bases. The CDR3 sequence is CATSRAYNEQFF. CDR3 nucleotide sequence: TGTGCCACCAGCAGGGCCTACAATGAGCAGTTCTTC. The full variable domain, rest sourced from reference TRBV15 and TRBJ2-1, is DAMVIQNPRYQVTQFGKPVTLSCSQTLNHNVMYWYQQKSSQAPKLLFHYYDKDFNNEADTPDNFQSRRPNTSFCFLDIRSPGLGDTAMYLCATSRAYNEQFFGPGTRLTVL.

This clonotype showed up many times. The rearrangement joins TRBV7-8 to TRBJ1-4; no clear D gene. Trimming took off 4 bases at V and 5 bases at J, with 8 bases between the two ends. This CDR3 comprises 13 residues. CDR1 and CDR2 (germline): SGHVS, FQNEAQ. In DNA, the CDR3 is TGTGCCAGCAGCTACGGCCAGAATGAAAAACTGTTTTTT. Translating it yields CASSYGQNEKLFF.

This clonotype has a count of ten or more. This chain uses TRBV12-3 or TRBV12-4 with TRBJ1-1; no clear D. This CDR3 region has 11 residues. Trimming shortened V by 2 bases and J by 9 bases, and 7 bases separated the two germline ends. The CDR3 here is CASSLLGQAFF. The CDR3 DNA reads as TGTGCCAGCAGTTTATTAGGTCAAGCTTTCTTT.

This clonotype has a count of ten or more. The chain couples TRBV30 to TRBJ2-1; 16 bases align to TRBD2. Germline values: CDR1 GTSNPN, CDR2 SVGIG (reference sequence). The trim removed 5 bases at V and 13 bases at J, leaving 11 bases unmatched. CDR3 length equals 15 residues. The CDR3 reads CAWEHKGLAGGPQFF. DNA for the CDR3: TGTGCCTGGGAACATAAGGGACTAGCGGGGGGGCCTCAGTTCTTC.

The sample holds a few counts of this clonotype. This chain connects TRBV7-2 to TRBJ1-3; D is unclear. V was clipped by 5 bases and J by 2 bases, with 7 bases between them. Per germline, CDR1 SGHTA and CDR2 FQGNSA. This CDR3 has 13 amino acids. CDR3 region: CASSREAGNTIYF. DNA for the CDR3: TGTGCCAGCAGCCGGGAAGCTGGAAACACCATATATTTT.